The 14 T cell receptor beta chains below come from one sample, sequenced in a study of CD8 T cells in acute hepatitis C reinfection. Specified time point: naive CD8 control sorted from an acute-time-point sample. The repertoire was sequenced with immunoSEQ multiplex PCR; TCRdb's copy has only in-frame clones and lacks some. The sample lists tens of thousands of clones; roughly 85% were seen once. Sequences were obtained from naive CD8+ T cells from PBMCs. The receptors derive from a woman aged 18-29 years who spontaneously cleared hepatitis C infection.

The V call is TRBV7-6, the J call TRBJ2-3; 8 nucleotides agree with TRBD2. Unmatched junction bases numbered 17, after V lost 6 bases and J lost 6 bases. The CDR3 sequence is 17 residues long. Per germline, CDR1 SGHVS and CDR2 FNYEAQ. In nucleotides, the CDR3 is TGTGCCAGCAGGTCTAAAGAAGCGGGAGACGGTTGGGATACGCAGTATTTT. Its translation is CASRSKEAGDGWDTQYF.

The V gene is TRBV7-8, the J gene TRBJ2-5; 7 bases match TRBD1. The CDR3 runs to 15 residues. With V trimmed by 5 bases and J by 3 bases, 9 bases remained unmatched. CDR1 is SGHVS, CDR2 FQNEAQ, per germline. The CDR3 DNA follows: TGTGCCAGCAGCCCCCGGGACAGATATGAAGAGACCCAGTACTTC. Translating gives CASSPRDRYEETQYF.

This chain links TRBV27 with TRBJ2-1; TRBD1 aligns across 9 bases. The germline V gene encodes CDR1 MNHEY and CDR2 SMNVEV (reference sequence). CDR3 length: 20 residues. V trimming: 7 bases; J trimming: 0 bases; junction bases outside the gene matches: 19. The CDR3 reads CASKSRLQGAAESSYNEQFF. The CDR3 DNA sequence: TGTGCCAGCAAGTCCCGGCTACAGGGGGCCGCGGAGAGCTCCTACAATGAGCAGTTCTTC.

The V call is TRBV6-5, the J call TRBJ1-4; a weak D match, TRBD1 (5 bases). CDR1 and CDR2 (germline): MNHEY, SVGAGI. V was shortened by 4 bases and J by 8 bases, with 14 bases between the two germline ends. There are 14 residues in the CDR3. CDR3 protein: CASSFRGGGEKLFF. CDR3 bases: TGTGCCAGCAGTTTTCGGGGGGGAGGCGAAAAACTGTTTTTT.

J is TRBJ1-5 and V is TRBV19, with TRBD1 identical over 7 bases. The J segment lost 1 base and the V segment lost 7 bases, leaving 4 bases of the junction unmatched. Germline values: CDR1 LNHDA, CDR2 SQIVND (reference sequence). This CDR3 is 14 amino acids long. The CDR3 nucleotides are TGTGCCAGTACACCGACAGGGAGCAATCAGCCCCAGCATTTT. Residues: CASTPTGSNQPQHF.

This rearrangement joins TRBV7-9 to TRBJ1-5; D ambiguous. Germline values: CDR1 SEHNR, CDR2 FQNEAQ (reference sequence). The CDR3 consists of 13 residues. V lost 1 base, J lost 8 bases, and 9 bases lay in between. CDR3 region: CASSLVGSEPQHF. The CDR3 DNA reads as TGTGCCAGCAGCTTAGTAGGGAGTGAGCCCCAGCATTTT.

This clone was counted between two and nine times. The CDR3 sequence: CASSIPGNTIYF. The CDR3 DNA sequence: TGTGCCAGTAGTATTCCGGGAAACACCATATATTTT. The chain has TRBV19 and TRBJ1-3, with D uncertain. Germline CDR1 is LNHDA and CDR2 is SQIVND (reference sequence). The V end was cut by 3 bases, the J end by 4 bases, with 4 bases between. This CDR3 is 12 amino acids long.

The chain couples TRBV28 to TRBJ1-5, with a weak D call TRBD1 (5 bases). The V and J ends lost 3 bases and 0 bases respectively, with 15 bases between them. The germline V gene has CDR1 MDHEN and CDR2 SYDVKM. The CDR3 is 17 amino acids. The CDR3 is CASSFHPGADSNQPQHF. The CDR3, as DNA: TGTGCCAGCAGTTTCCATCCCGGGGCCGATAGCAATCAGCCCCAGCATTTT.

The CDR3 region is CASLKGTTYNEQFF. The CDR3 nucleotides read TGTGCCAGCTTAAAGGGGACCACCTACAATGAGCAGTTCTTC. V gene TRBV7-9 combines with J gene TRBJ2-1, with D possibly being TRBD1 or TRBD2 (5 bases each). CDR1 and CDR2 (germline): SEHNR, FQNEAQ (reference sequence). This CDR3 has 14 residues. Trimming removed 8 bases from V and 2 bases from J, with 13 bases in between.

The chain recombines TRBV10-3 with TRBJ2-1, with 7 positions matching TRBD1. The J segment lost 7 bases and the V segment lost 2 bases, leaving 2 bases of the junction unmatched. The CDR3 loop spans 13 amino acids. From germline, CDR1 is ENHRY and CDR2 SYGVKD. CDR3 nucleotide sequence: TGTGCCATCAGTGAGAGGGGGCGGAATGAGCAGTTCTTC. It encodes CAISERGRNEQFF.

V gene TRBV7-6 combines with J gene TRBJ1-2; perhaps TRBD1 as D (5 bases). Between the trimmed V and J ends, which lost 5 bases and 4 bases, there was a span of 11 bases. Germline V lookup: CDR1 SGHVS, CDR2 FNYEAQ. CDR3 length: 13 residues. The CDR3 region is CASSPGHLYGYTF. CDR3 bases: TGTGCCAGCAGCCCTGGACACCTCTATGGCTACACCTTC.

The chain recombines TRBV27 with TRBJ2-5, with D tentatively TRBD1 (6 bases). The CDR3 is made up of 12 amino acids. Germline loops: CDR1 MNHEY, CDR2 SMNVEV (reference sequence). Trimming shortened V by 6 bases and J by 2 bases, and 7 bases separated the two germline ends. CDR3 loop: CASRTGQETQYF. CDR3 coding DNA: TGTGCCAGCAGGACAGGTCAAGAGACCCAGTACTTC.

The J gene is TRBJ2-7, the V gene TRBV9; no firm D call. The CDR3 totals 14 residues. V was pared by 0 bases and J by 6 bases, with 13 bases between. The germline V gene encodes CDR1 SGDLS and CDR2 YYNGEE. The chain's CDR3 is CASSVGSGPPEQYF. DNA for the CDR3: TGTGCCAGCAGCGTAGGGTCAGGACCCCCCGAGCAGTACTTC.

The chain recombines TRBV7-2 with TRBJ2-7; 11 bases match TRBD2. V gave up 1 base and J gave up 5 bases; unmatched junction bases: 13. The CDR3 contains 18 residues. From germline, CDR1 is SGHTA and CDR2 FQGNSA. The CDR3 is CASSLVASGRSLIDEQYF. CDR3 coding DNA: TGTGCCAGCAGCTTAGTTGCTAGCGGGAGGTCGCTTATCGACGAGCAGTACTTC.